The 29 T cell receptor beta chains presented below share a single source sample, sequenced in a study of blood T cell repertoires in COVID-19. The assay was immunoSEQ multiplex PCR, and TCRdb's table has in-frame clones only and misses some. Of tens of thousands of clones in the sample, around 75% were seen once. Sequenced material: peripheral blood. The receptors stem from a man between 65 and 79 years old with acute or convalescent COVID-19.

This rearrangement joins TRBV9 to TRBJ2-3, with D maybe TRBD2 (6 bases). The CDR3 length is 16 residues. Deletions cut 0 bases from V and 1 base from J, with 12 bases between. Germline V gives CDR1 SGDLS, CDR2 YYNGEE. As DNA, the CDR3 is TGTGCCAGCAGCGTAGAAACTAGCAGTGGCACAGATACGCAGTATTTT. This encodes CASSVETSSGTDTQYF.

The rearrangement joins TRBV19 to TRBJ1-2; TRBD1 aligns across 8 bases. The CDR3 sequence is 14 residues long. CDR1 is LNHDA and CDR2 is SQIVND in the germline V gene (reference sequence). Unmatched junction bases numbered 5, after V lost 5 bases and J lost 3 bases. The CDR3 region has the DNA TGTGCCAGTAGTTTTGCGACAGGGGACTATGGCTACACCTTC. Its translation: CASSFATGDYGYTF.

The chain employs TRBV28 and TRBJ1-4; TRBD1 is a possible D gene (5 bases). The germline V gene has CDR1 MDHEN and CDR2 SYDVKM. V lost 6 bases, J lost 0 bases, and 14 bases lay in between. The CDR3 sequence is 16 residues long. The CDR3 DNA reads as TGTGCCAGCAGAATCGGGGGGGGGACAACTAATGAAAAACTGTTTTTT. Encoded protein: CASRIGGGTTNEKLFF.

The genes are TRBV18 and TRBJ2-2; 8 nucleotides align to TRBD2. V was clipped by 2 bases and J by 3 bases; unmatched bases: 5. The germline V gene encodes CDR1 KGHSH and CDR2 LQKENI. The CDR3 is 16 residues long. The CDR3 region has the DNA TGTGCCAGCTCACCAAGGGTAGCGGGGCACACCGGGGAGCTGTTTTTT. Translation gives CASSPRVAGHTGELFF.

As for this clone: The limits of the CDR3 on the DNA are not certain, so only TCRdb's listed CDR3 is given. The chain links TRBV5-4 to TRBJ2-1; the table's D gene call, TRBD2, was not cross checked with the DNA. Per germline, CDR1 SGHNT and CDR2 YYREEE (reference sequence). The CDR3 is 12 residues long, counting both termini. CDR3 amino acids: CASSTFLEREFF.

The V call is TRBV19, the J call TRBJ1-5, with a tentative D call TRBD1 (6 bases). Trimming shortened V by 3 bases and J by 6 bases, and 15 bases separated the two germline ends. Germline V gives CDR1 LNHDA, CDR2 SQIVND (reference sequence). CDR3 length equals 15 residues. The CDR3 protein is CASSMSGQSAQPQHF. The CDR3 DNA reads as TGTGCCAGTAGTATGTCGGGACAATCGGCTCAGCCCCAGCATTTT.

The CDR3 reads CASSLGGQAQHF. CDR3 in DNA: TGTGCCAGCAGCTTGGGGGGCCAGGCCCAGCATTTT. The chain uses TRBV5-4 and TRBJ1-5, with a possible D match to TRBD1 (5 bases). V shed 0 bases and J shed 11 bases, with 9 bases lying between them. The germline V gene encodes CDR1 SGHNT and CDR2 YYREEE (reference sequence). The CDR3 extends over 12 amino acids.

V gene TRBV7-9 combines with J gene TRBJ2-7; 7 bases map to TRBD2. The CDR3 extends over 15 amino acids. Germline assignment: CDR1 SEHNR and CDR2 FQNEAQ (reference sequence). With V trimmed by 7 bases and J by 0 bases, 9 bases remained unmatched. The CDR3 DNA sequence: TGTGCCAGCACCGGCACTAGCGCCAGCTCCTACGAGCAGTACTTC. Protein: CASTGTSASSYEQYF.

The chain is built from TRBV6-1 and TRBJ2-1; TRBD1 is a possible D gene (5 bases). Germline loops: CDR1 MNHNS, CDR2 SASEGT. With 1 base removed from V and 4 bases from J, the gap between germline ends came to 14 bases. The CDR3 extends over 16 amino acids. CDR3 protein: CASSEESIGAYNEQFF. The DNA for the CDR3 is TGTGCCAGCAGTGAAGAATCCATTGGGGCGTACAATGAGCAGTTCTTC.

The genes are TRBV5-1 and TRBJ1-2; possibly TRBD1 for D (5 bases). This CDR3 is 14 amino acids long. The V gene lost 0 bases and the J gene lost 0 bases, with 6 bases spanning the gap. Germline assignment: CDR1 SGHRS and CDR2 YFSETQ. CDR3 region: CASSLGQSNYGYTF. The CDR3 nucleotides read TGCGCCAGCAGCTTGGGACAGTCTAACTATGGCTACACCTTC.

The chain is built from TRBV4-2 and TRBJ2-5; 15 bases agree with TRBD2. The length of the CDR3 is 18 residues. J was trimmed by 5 bases and V by 1 base; bases with no gene match: 8. Germline assignment: CDR1 LGHNA and CDR2 YNFKEQ. CDR3 DNA sequence: TGTGCCAGCAGCCAAGGAGGACTAGCGGGAGGGCCGGGGGAGACCCAGTACTTC. Translating gives CASSQGGLAGGPGETQYF.

The chain employs TRBV7-9 and TRBJ1-1; D unclear. V shed 2 bases and J shed 2 bases, with 6 bases lying between them. Germline V gives CDR1 SEHNR, CDR2 FQNEAQ (reference sequence). The CDR3 totals 13 residues. The CDR3 nucleotides are TGTGCCAGCAGCTTAACGGGAAACACTGAAGCTTTCTTT. Translating it yields CASSLTGNTEAFF.

The CDR3 reads CASSLMSSEAQYF. The CDR3 DNA sequence: TGTGCCAGCAGCTTAATGAGTAGCGAGGCGCAGTACTTC. The rearrangement joins TRBV7-6 to TRBJ2-7; D is possibly TRBD2 (5 bases). V was pared by 2 bases and J by 9 bases, with 14 bases between. This CDR3 has 13 amino acids. Germline V gene sequence: CDR1 SGHVS, CDR2 FNYEAQ.

A single count supports this clone. The chain uses TRBV18 and TRBJ2-5; no clear D gene. Germline CDR1 is KGHSH and CDR2 is LQKENI. The ends were cut back, 4 bases at V and 3 bases at J, with 15 bases in the middle. CDR3 size: 15 residues. CDR3 sequence (DNA): TGTGCCAGCTCACTTAACCAGGTCCAGAAAGAGACCCAGTACTTC. As protein: CASSLNQVQKETQYF.

The chain combines TRBV19 with TRBJ2-7; 10 bases fit TRBD1. V shed 5 bases, J shed 5 bases, and the junction held 9 bases outside the gene matches. This CDR3 has 15 amino acids. Germline loops: CDR1 LNHDA, CDR2 SQIVND (reference sequence). The CDR3 here is CASSLSGQGGHEQYF. CDR3 DNA: TGTGCCAGTAGTCTCTCCGGACAGGGGGGCCACGAGCAGTACTTC.

The V and J genes are TRBV24-1 and TRBJ2-3; tentatively, D is TRBD2 (6 bases). The CDR3 has 12 residues. The ends were cut back, 9 bases at V and 2 bases at J, with 8 bases in the middle. Germline V gene data show CDR1 as KGHDR and CDR2 as SFDVKD. The CDR3 reads CATGGVTDTQYF. The CDR3 bases are TGTGCCACCGGAGGGGTCACAGATACGCAGTATTTT.

V usage is TRBV7-8 and J usage is TRBJ1-2; D is unclear. Trimming shortened V by 5 bases and J by 5 bases, and 12 bases separated the two germline ends. This CDR3 has 13 residues. Germline V lookup: CDR1 SGHVS, CDR2 FQNEAQ. CDR3 bases: TGTGCCAGCAGCCCCACGGGATTATATGGCTACACCTTC. This translates into CASSPTGLYGYTF.

At least ten counts were recorded for this clone. The V and J genes are TRBV19 and TRBJ1-5, with 9 bases lining up with TRBD1. Germline lookup yields CDR1 LNHDA and CDR2 SQIVND (reference sequence). Trimming removed 4 bases from V and 2 bases from J; junction bases left unmatched: 9. CDR3 length: 17 residues. Here the CDR3 DNA reads TGTGCCAGTAGTACCCTTACAGGGGGCTCAGGCAATCAGCCCCAGCATTTT. It encodes CASSTLTGGSGNQPQHF.

The CDR3 here is CASSLAPGTGEDGYTF. CDR3 nucleotides: TGTGCCAGCAGCTTAGCACCCGGGACAGGGGAGGATGGCTACACCTTC. V is TRBV5-6 and J is TRBJ1-2, with 10 bases lining up with TRBD1. V shed 2 bases, J shed 6 bases, and the junction held 10 bases outside the gene matches. CDR3 length equals 16 residues. CDR1 is SGHDT and CDR2 is YYEEEE in the germline V gene.

Points on this clone: Other DNA sequences in the same sample also yield this CDR3. The chain combines TRBV7-9 with TRBJ2-1, with 7 nucleotides matching TRBD2. Germline assignment: CDR1 SEHNR and CDR2 FQNEAQ (reference sequence). J lost 4 bases, V lost 3 bases, and 6 bases had no gene match. This CDR3 has 15 amino acids. The CDR3 here is CASSFPRGLYNEQFF. The CDR3 region has the DNA TGTGCCAGCAGCTTCCCGCGGGGACTATACAATGAGCAGTTCTTC.

This chain joins TRBV7-9 and TRBJ1-3; possibly TRBD1 for D (5 bases). V was pared by 6 bases and J by 3 bases, with 12 bases between. The CDR3 spans 14 residues. In germline, CDR1 is SEHNR, CDR2 FQNEAQ (reference sequence). CDR3 loop: CASSRREVGNTIYF. The CDR3 DNA is TGTGCCAGCAGTCGCAGGGAGGTTGGAAACACCATATATTTT. Drawing the rest from reference TRBV7-9 and TRBJ1-3, the complete variable domain is DTGVSQNPRHKITKRGQNVTFRCDPISEHNRLYWYRQTLGQGPEFLTYFQNEAQLEKSRLLSDRFSAERPKGSFSTLEIQRTEQGDSAMYLCASSRREVGNTIYFGEGSWLTVV.

The J gene is TRBJ1-2, the V gene TRBV19, with 7 bases lining up with TRBD1. Trimming at V came to 7 bases and at J to 8 bases, leaving 7 bases not matched to a gene. There are 12 residues in the CDR3. Germline V CDR1 and CDR2: LNHDA, SQIVND (reference sequence). CDR3 region: CASTVRGQGYTF. The DNA for the CDR3 is TGTGCCAGTACCGTCAGGGGACAGGGCTACACCTTC. Together with reference TRBV19 and TRBJ1-2, the CDR3 gives the full variable domain: DGGITQSPKYLFRKEGQNVTLSCEQNLNHDAMYWYRQDPGQGLRLIYYSQIVNDFQKGDIAEGYSVSREKKESFPLTVTSAQKNPTAFYLCASTVRGQGYTFGSGTRLTVV.

This chain links TRBV24-1 with TRBJ1-4; D possibly corresponds to TRBD1 (6 bases). The CDR3 totals 14 residues. Germline loops: CDR1 KGHDR, CDR2 SFDVKD. V shed 10 bases and J shed 4 bases, with 15 bases lying between them. The CDR3 is CATQDRQGNEKLFF. The CDR3 coding sequence is TGTGCCACTCAAGACAGGCAGGGTAATGAAAAACTGTTTTTT.

This chain connects TRBV28 to TRBJ2-3, with D uncertain. The CDR3 is 16 residues long. V was shortened by 5 bases and J by 2 bases, with 17 bases between the two germline ends. The germline V gene encodes CDR1 MDHEN and CDR2 SYDVKM. The CDR3 loop reads CASSPTSWPFTDTQYF. The CDR3 DNA follows: TGTGCCAGCAGTCCGACATCTTGGCCCTTCACAGATACGCAGTATTTT.

V gene TRBV18 combines with J gene TRBJ1-2; D uncertain. The CDR3 is made up of 17 amino acids. Per germline, CDR1 KGHSH and CDR2 LQKENI. V lost 3 bases and J lost 4, with 21 bases in between. CDR3: CASSPGFSDNMGYGYTF. CDR3 bases: TGTGCCAGCTCACCCGGTTTTTCAGACAATATGGGCTATGGCTACACCTTC.

This clone was detected only a few times. The chain links TRBV6-5 to TRBJ1-1; D unresolved. The germline V and J ends were trimmed by 0 bases and 3 bases, with 11 bases remaining between them. This CDR3 is 15 amino acids long. CDR1 is MNHEY and CDR2 is SVGAGI in the germline V gene. The CDR3 DNA is TGTGCCAGCAGTTACTCGTATCTGGGAGACACTGAAGCTTTCTTT. Amino acid sequence: CASSYSYLGDTEAFF.

The rearrangement joins TRBV3-1 (or the pseudogene TRBV3-2) to TRBJ2-1; TRBD2 is a possible D gene (5 bases). In germline, CDR1 is LGHDT, CDR2 YNNKEL (reference sequence). V lost 3 bases to trimming and J lost 9 bases, with 12 bases between them. The CDR3 spans 13 residues. CDR3 sequence (DNA): TGTGCCAGCAGCCATGGACTGCTAGGTGAGCAGTTCTTC. Its translation is CASSHGLLGEQFF.

In nucleotides, the CDR3 is TGTGCCAGCAGTTCAATCCGGGACAGGGGCACTGAAGCTTTCTTT. This codes for CASSSIRDRGTEAFF. The chain couples TRBV28 to TRBJ1-1; 10 nucleotides match TRBD1. Germline V gene sequence: CDR1 MDHEN, CDR2 SYDVKM. The J segment lost 4 bases and the V segment lost 4 bases, leaving 6 bases of the junction unmatched. This CDR3 has 15 amino acids. Full variable domain (remainder filled in from reference TRBV28 and TRBJ1-1): DVKVTQSSRYLVKRTGEKVFLECVQDMDHENMFWYRQDPGLGLRLIYFSYDVKMKEKGDIPEGYSVSREKKERFSLILESASTNQTSMYLCASSSIRDRGTEAFFGQGTRLTVV.

The chain joins TRBV21-1 to TRBJ2-7; TRBD2 is the table's D call and was not checked against the DNA. TRBV21-1 is reported as a pseudogene. The CDR3 is 13 residues long. CDR3 coding DNA: TGTGCCAGCACTAGCGGCGGCTCCTACGAGCAGTACTTC. It yields the protein CASTSGGSYEQYF.